Listed below are T cell receptor beta chains from one sample, sequenced in a study of blood T cell repertoires in COVID-19. TCRdb keeps only in-frame clones here, not all; method: immunoSEQ multiplex PCR. The sample lists about 81,000 clones, about 91% occurring once. The material sequenced was peripheral blood. The receptors shown here come from a man aged 65 to 79 with active or convalescent COVID-19. CDR3s include the opening cysteine and the closing phenylalanine or tryptophan. D genes are given only for firm matches. Some rows have no size entry. The others give once, few or many, or a class for an expanded clone.

d_gene	v_gene	j_gene	abundance	CDR3aa	CDR3nt
-	TRBV24-1	TRBJ1-2	-	CATSVPNGELHGYTF	TGTGCCACCAGTGTCCCAAACGGAGAATTACATGGCTACACCTTC
-	TRBV28	TRBJ1-6	-	CASSLLQGWGNSPLHF	TGTGCCAGCAGTTTGTTACAGGGTTGGGGTAATTCACCCCTCCACTTT
-	TRBV9	TRBJ1-5	-	CASSQGVSGNQPQHF	TGTGCCAGCAGCCAGGGCGTTTCTGGCAATCAGCCCCAGCATTTT
-	TRBV5-1	TRBJ2-5	few	CASREMGSKQETQYF	TGCGCCAGCAGGGAAATGGGCTCGAAACAAGAGACCCAGTACTTC
-	TRBV28	TRBJ2-7	-	CASSAGGGSSYEQYF	TGTGCCAGCAGCGCCGGGGGAGGAAGCTCCTACGAGCAGTACTTC
-	TRBV18	TRBJ1-5	-	CASSPQGGSNQPQHF	TGTGCCAGCTCACCCCAGGGTGGGAGCAATCAGCCCCAGCATTTT
TRBD1	TRBV18	TRBJ2-2	-	CASWDRRTGELFF	TGTGCCAGCTGGGACAGGCGCACCGGGGAGCTGTTTTTT
TRBD2	TRBV10-1	TRBJ2-3	-	CASSPLRLAGPVDTQYF	TGCGCCAGCAGCCCGTTGAGGCTAGCGGGGCCCGTAGATACGCAGTATTTT
TRBD1	TRBV30	TRBJ1-2	-	CAWTAGGDYGYTF	TGTGCCTGGACGGCAGGGGGCGACTATGGCTACACCTTC
-	TRBV12-3/TRBV12-4	TRBJ2-1	-	CASTPGTYNEQFF	TGTGCCAGCACCCCCGGGACTTACAATGAGCAGTTCTTC
TRBD1	TRBV5-6	TRBJ2-3	-	CASSFGQGLDTQYF	TGTGCCAGCAGCTTCGGACAGGGGTTAGATACGCAGTATTTT
TRBD1	TRBV5-4	TRBJ1-3	-	CASSLVPGQGARAIYF	TGTGCCAGCAGCTTGGTCCCCGGACAGGGGGCCCGCGCCATATATTTT
TRBD1	TRBV5-6	TRBJ1-2	-	CASSYRDRDGHGYTF	TGTGCCAGCAGCTACCGGGACAGGGATGGCCATGGCTACACCTTC
-	TRBV5-1	TRBJ1-1	-	CASSLGVDTEAFF	TGCGCCAGCAGCTTGGGAGTGGACACTGAAGCTTTCTTT
TRBD1	TRBV5-4	TRBJ1-4	-	CASSLNRGEKLFF	TGTGCCAGCAGCCTAAACAGGGGTGAAAAACTGTTTTTT
-	TRBV3-1/TRBV3-2	TRBJ1-1	few	CASSQGGSNEAFF	TGTGCCAGCAGCCAAGGGGGCTCCAATGAAGCTTTCTTT
-	TRBV5-1	TRBJ2-1	-	CASSLSDNEQFF	TGCGCCAGCAGCTTGTCTGACAATGAGCAGTTCTTC
TRBD2	TRBV5-4	TRBJ2-5	-	CASSSRLAGDWETQYF	TGTGCCAGCAGTTCCAGACTAGCGGGGGACTGGGAGACCCAGTACTTC
-	TRBV5-4	TRBJ2-3	-	CASSSGWREGTDTQYF	TGTGCCAGCAGCTCGGGATGGAGGGAGGGCACAGATACGCAGTATTTT
TRBD2	TRBV7-3	TRBJ2-1	-	CASSLNLPGGEQFF	TGTGCCAGCAGCTTAAACCTCCCGGGGGGTGAGCAGTTCTTC
TRBD1	TRBV28	TRBJ2-7	-	CASRTTGTGVHEQYF	TGTGCCAGCAGAACCACCGGGACAGGGGTCCACGAGCAGTACTTC
TRBD2	TRBV5-1	TRBJ2-3	-	CASSLGSSGGITDTQYF	TGCGCCAGCAGCTTGGGGAGTAGCGGGGGGATCACAGATACGCAGTATTTT
-	TRBV7-9	TRBJ2-3	-	CASSQGGASTDTQYF	TGTGCCAGCAGCCAAGGGGGGGCGAGCACAGATACGCAGTATTTT
-	TRBV20-1	TRBJ1-3	-	CSVRLRNTIYF	TGCAGCGTACGACTAAGAAACACCATATATTTT
TRBD2	TRBV6-1	TRBJ2-1	-	CASSDVAGGDNEQFF	TGTGCCAGCAGTGATGTAGCGGGGGGGGACAATGAGCAGTTCTTC
-	TRBV30	TRBJ1-6	-	CAWSVLQGSNSPLHF	TGTGCCTGGAGTGTACTCCAGGGGAGTAATTCACCCCTCCACTTT
-	TRBV30	TRBJ1-2	-	CAWTGGRGANGYTF	TGTGCCTGGACCGGGGGGAGGGGCGCGAATGGCTACACCTTC
TRBD1	TRBV2	TRBJ1-5	-	CASSRDRGYGQPQHF	TGTGCCAGCAGTCGGGACAGGGGGTACGGTCAGCCCCAGCATTTT
TRBD2	TRBV9	TRBJ2-3	-	CASSASGGPSTDTQYF	TGTGCCAGCAGCGCTAGCGGGGGGCCGAGCACAGATACGCAGTATTTT
-	TRBV6-5	TRBJ2-1	-	CASTPDSQYNEQFF	TGTGCCAGCACCCCGGACAGCCAATACAATGAGCAGTTCTTC
TRBD1	TRBV7-9	TRBJ1-2	-	CASSLGGQGFYGYTF	TGTGCCAGCAGCTTGGGGGGACAGGGCTTCTATGGCTACACCTTC
-	TRBV4-1	TRBJ1-1	-	CASSTPGTVLTEAFF	TGCGCCAGCAGTACCCCGGGAACGGTTTTGACTGAAGCTTTCTTT
-	TRBV5-1	TRBJ1-1	-	CASSPDGRGLGEAFF	TGCGCCAGCAGCCCGGACGGCCGGGGACTAGGAGAAGCTTTCTTT
-	TRBV5-6	TRBJ2-1	once	CASSWGGDEQFF	TGTGCCAGCAGCTGGGGCGGGGATGAGCAGTTCTTC
TRBD2	TRBV7-2	TRBJ2-1	-	CASSPGLVYEQFF	TGTGCCAGCAGCCCGGGACTAGTATATGAGCAGTTCTTC
TRBD2	TRBV18	TRBJ2-7	-	CASSPAGGIYEQYF	TGTGCCAGCTCACCCGCCGGGGGGATCTACGAGCAGTACTTC
TRBD1	TRBV7-2	TRBJ1-5	-	CASSGDRDQPQHF	TGTGCCAGCAGCGGGGACAGGGATCAGCCCCAGCATTTT
-	TRBV29-1	TRBJ1-2	-	CSVVQGTGGYTF	TGCAGCGTTGTTCAGGGGACCGGTGGCTACACCTTC
TRBD1	TRBV6-5	TRBJ1-1	-	CASDRGRAEAFF	TGTGCCAGCGACAGGGGGCGGGCTGAAGCTTTCTTT
TRBD2	TRBV5-1	TRBJ2-1	-	CASSLVTSGGREQFF	TGCGCCAGCAGCTTGGTGACTAGCGGGGGGCGGGAGCAGTTCTTC
TRBD1	TRBV11-2	TRBJ1-2	-	CASSLAGTGGSGYTF	TGTGCCAGCAGCTTAGCCGGGACAGGGGGCAGCGGCTACACCTTC
TRBD2	TRBV30	TRBJ2-1	-	CAWTRTSGGTEQFF	TGTGCCTGGACCCGGACTAGCGGGGGGACTGAGCAGTTCTTC
-	TRBV29-1	TRBJ2-7	once	CSVAETAYEQYF	TGCAGCGTTGCGGAGACCGCCTACGAGCAGTACTTC
TRBD1	TRBV3-1/TRBV3-2	TRBJ1-6	-	CASSQANRPTGDNSPLHF	TGTGCCAGCAGCCAAGCGAACCGACCGACAGGGGACAATTCACCCCTCCACTTT
TRBD1	TRBV7-2	TRBJ1-2	-	CASSLKGGNYGYTF	TGTGCCAGCAGCTTAAAAGGGGGCAACTATGGCTACACCTTC
TRBD2	TRBV6-5	TRBJ2-7	-	CASRRGSLTYEQYF	TGTGCCAGCAGGCGGGGGTCGCTTACCTACGAGCAGTACTTC
-	TRBV6-6	TRBJ1-5	-	CASSPAGDPKPQHF	TGTGCCAGCAGCCCCGCAGGGGACCCCAAGCCCCAGCATTTT
-	TRBV5-5	TRBJ2-7	-	CASSETPQGRTYEQYF	TGTGCCAGCAGCGAGACCCCACAGGGTAGGACCTACGAGCAGTACTTC
-	TRBV4-2	TRBJ1-3	-	CASSPTDGGSGNTIYF	TGTGCCAGCAGCCCAACTGACGGGGGCTCTGGAAACACCATATATTTT
-	TRBV4-3	TRBJ2-7	-	CASSQDRGTPRYEQYF	TGCGCCAGCAGCCAAGATCGAGGGACACCGCGCTACGAGCAGTACTTC
-	TRBV7-3	TRBJ1-3	-	CASSLNPGGSQGNTIYF	TGTGCCAGCAGCTTAAACCCGGGGGGGAGCCAGGGAAACACCATATATTTT
TRBD1	TRBV4-3	TRBJ1-3	-	CASSQQTGTGANSGNTIYF	TGCGCCAGCAGCCAACAAACCGGGACAGGGGCCAACTCTGGAAACACCATATATTTT
TRBD2	TRBV6-6	TRBJ2-7	-	CASSYGAGTFGEQYF	TGTGCCAGCAGTTACGGAGCGGGGACCTTCGGGGAGCAGTACTTC
-	TRBV6-5	TRBJ1-5	-	CASNTYSNQPQHF	TGTGCCAGCAATACATATAGCAATCAGCCCCAGCATTTT
-	TRBV28	TRBJ1-1	-	CASTQGPALSLRNTEAFF	TGTGCCAGCACCCAGGGTCCAGCGCTATCCCTCAGGAACACTGAAGCTTTCTTT
-	TRBV9	TRBJ2-7	-	CASSVPGGEQYF	TGTGCCAGCAGCGTCCCCGGGGGCGAGCAGTACTTC
-	TRBV6-6	TRBJ1-2	-	CASSTLGQDYGYTF	TGTGCCAGCTCAACCCTGGGGCAGGACTATGGCTACACCTTC